The 25 T cell receptor beta chains below come from one sample, sequenced in a study of T cell responses to AZD1222 COVID-19 vaccine. Repertoires were generated with immunoSEQ multiplex PCR, while TCRdb's copy carries only in-frame clones and drops some. The sample shows about 120,000 clones, just over 85% of them seen only once. The sequencing used peripheral blood, collected on day 0 of AZD1222 vaccination. The receptors stem from an adult in good health.

The rearrangement joins TRBV2 to TRBJ1-6; D remains unclear. The CDR3 is made up of 13 amino acids. Trimming cost V 4 bases and J 7 bases, with 8 bases left between them. CDR1 and CDR2 (germline): SNHLY, FYNNEI. This CDR3 reads CASSVQPNSPLHF. In DNA form, the CDR3 reads TGTGCCAGCAGTGTACAGCCCAATTCACCCCTCCACTTT.

This clone was recorded only once. The V gene is TRBV7-9, the J gene TRBJ1-1, with D possibly being TRBD1 (5 bases). Germline loops: CDR1 SEHNR, CDR2 FQNEAQ (reference sequence). The CDR3 sequence is 14 residues long. V gave up 0 bases and J gave up 2 bases, with 7 bases separating them. CDR3 DNA: TGTGCCAGCAGCTTAGCCAGGGTAAACACTGAAGCTTTCTTT. It translates to CASSLARVNTEAFF.

This clone has more than one count but fewer than ten. This chain uses TRBV30 with TRBJ1-1; D gene unclear. Trimming removed 2 bases at V and 1 base at J, with 11 bases between. Germline V gene sequence: CDR1 GTSNPN, CDR2 SVGIG (reference sequence). CDR3 length: 14 residues. CDR3 sequence: CAWSRRLWNTEAFF. The CDR3 DNA sequence: TGTGCCTGGAGTAGGCGGCTGTGGAACACTGAAGCTTTCTTT.

The chain couples TRBV10-2 to TRBJ1-2, with 7 bases lining up with TRBD1. The CDR3 runs to 15 residues. Germline V lookup: CDR1 WSHSY, CDR2 SAAADI. V lost 1 base to trimming and J lost 2 bases; unmatched junction nucleotides: 4. CDR3 DNA: TGCGCCAGCAGTGAGTTGCTCAGGGGGAACTATGGCTACACCTTC. Its translation: CASSELLRGNYGYTF.

In its sample, this clone was seen once. V is TRBV5-5 and J is TRBJ2-1; D possibly corresponds to TRBD2 (6 bases). The V and J ends lost 4 bases and 9 bases respectively, with 11 bases between them. The CDR3 runs to 12 residues. CDR1 SGHKS and CDR2 YYEKEE come from the germline V gene (reference sequence). CDR3 sequence: CASSLTSIEQFF. Written as DNA, the CDR3 is TGTGCCAGCAGCCTTACTAGCATTGAGCAGTTCTTC.

This clone was observed a handful of times. This chain connects TRBV12-3 or TRBV12-4 to TRBJ2-7; 9 positions match TRBD1. The CDR3 runs 13 residues. J was trimmed by 4 bases and V by 3 bases; bases with no gene match: 1. The CDR3 region has the DNA TGTGCCAGCAGTTTGGGACAGGGTTACGAGCAGTACTTC. It is translated as CASSLGQGYEQYF.

The chain couples TRBV5-1 to TRBJ1-1; tentative D call: TRBD1 (5 bases). The V end lost 8 bases, the J end lost 1 base, and 12 bases lay between the germline ends. CDR3 size: 13 residues. CDR1 and CDR2 from the germline V gene are SGHRS and YFSETQ. CDR3 nucleotides: TGCGCCAGTCGGCCCCAGGGGAACACTGAAGCTTTCTTT. It encodes CASRPQGNTEAFF.

This rearrangement joins TRBV30 to TRBJ2-1, with TRBD1 matching 7 bases. The CDR3 extends over 17 amino acids. Germline CDR1 GTSNPN, CDR2 SVGIG (reference sequence). The V and J ends lost 3 bases and 8 bases, in that order; junction bases with no gene match: 19. The CDR3 region is CAWSALKETHRGHEQFF. In DNA form, the CDR3 reads TGTGCCTGGAGCGCACTAAAGGAGACTCACAGGGGTCATGAGCAGTTCTTC. Complete variable domain (other parts from reference TRBV30 and TRBJ2-1): SQTIHQWPATLVQPVGSPLSLECTVEGTSNPNLYWYRQAAGRGLQLLFYSVGIGQISSEVPQNLSASRPQDRQFILSSKKLLLSDSGFYLCAWSALKETHRGHEQFFGPGTRLTVL.

The V gene is TRBV2, the J gene TRBJ2-7, with D possibly called TRBD1 or TRBD2 (5 bases each). The V gene's germline CDR1 is SNHLY and CDR2 FYNNEI. The CDR3 length is 13 residues. V lost 4 bases, J lost 11 bases, and 18 bases lay in between. The chain's CDR3 is CASSGGMQGGKYF. Here the CDR3 DNA reads TGTGCCAGCAGTGGGGGGATGCAGGGTGGGAAGTACTTC.

The chain joins TRBV7-2 to TRBJ2-3; D gene ambiguous. The CDR3 is made up of 15 amino acids. Germline CDR1 and CDR2: SGHTA and FQGNSA. The germline V and J ends were trimmed by 4 bases and 0 bases, with 11 bases remaining between them. The CDR3 loop is CASSSSSSSTDTQYF. Written as DNA, the CDR3 is TGTGCCAGCAGCTCCTCATCGTCTAGCACAGATACGCAGTATTTT.

This rearrangement joins TRBV30 to TRBJ1-2, with 7 nucleotides matching TRBD1. V was pared by 3 bases and J by 7 bases, with 8 bases of the junction left unmatched. The CDR3 consists of 13 residues. Per germline, CDR1 GTSNPN and CDR2 SVGIG (reference sequence). In DNA, the CDR3 is TGTGCCTGGAGCAAAAGCCAGGGGGGTGGCTACACCTTC. This gives the protein CAWSKSQGGGYTF.

This clone was counted once. The chain uses TRBV3-1 (or the pseudogene TRBV3-2) and TRBJ1-2; D gene uncertain. Germline-derived CDR1 and CDR2 are LGHDT and YNNKEL (reference sequence). Trimming removed 3 bases at V and 2 bases at J, with 7 bases between. CDR3 size: 13 residues. The CDR3 sequence is CASSHPNNYGYTF. The CDR3, as DNA: TGTGCCAGCAGCCACCCCAACAACTATGGCTACACCTTC.

The V gene is TRBV11-2, the J gene TRBJ1-6; D ambiguous. Between the trimmed V and J ends, which lost 4 bases and 6 bases, there was a span of 7 bases. The CDR3 sequence is 13 residues long. Germline loops: CDR1 SGHAT, CDR2 FQNNGV. CDR3 region: CASSSHSNSPLHF. The CDR3 DNA is TGTGCCAGCAGCTCGCACAGTAATTCACCCCTCCACTTT. The entire variable domain, with the rest obtained from reference TRBV11-2 and TRBJ1-6, is as follows: EAGVAQSPRYKIIEKRQSVAFWCNPISGHATLYWYQQILGQGPKLLIQFQNNGVVDDSQLPKDRFSAERLKGVDSTLKIQPAKLEDSAVYLCASSSHSNSPLHFGNGTRLTVT.

This rearrangement joins TRBV6-5 to TRBJ1-4; weak D call: TRBD1 (5 bases). V lost 6 bases and J 12 bases, leaving 23 bases between the germline ends. CDR3 size: 15 residues. In germline, CDR1 is MNHEY, CDR2 SVGAGI. Here the CDR3 reads CASRPDRNLPEELFF. The CDR3 DNA reads as TGTGCCAGCAGACCCGACAGAAATCTCCCCGAAGAACTGTTTTTT.

As concerns this clone: This CDR3 is also generated by other DNA sequences in the sample. V usage is TRBV24-1 and J usage is TRBJ1-2; a weak D match, TRBD1 (6 bases). CDR1 and CDR2 from the germline V gene are KGHDR and SFDVKD. There are 12 residues in the CDR3. V lost 1 base, J lost 9 bases, and 8 bases lay in between. The CDR3: CATSDLGGSYTF. CDR3 DNA sequence: TGTGCCACCAGTGATTTAGGGGGTAGCTACACCTTC.

The V and J genes are TRBV6-2 or TRBV6-3 and TRBJ2-7, with a weak D call TRBD1 (5 bases). CDR3 length: 15 residues. The V gene's germline CDR1 is MNHEY and CDR2 SVGEGT. V dropped 2 bases and J dropped 5 bases, with 16 bases sitting between them. The CDR3 DNA reads TGTGCCAGCAGTTACATAACAGGTGGGGCGCACGAGCAGTACTTC. It yields the protein CASSYITGGAHEQYF.

This clone was recorded a few times. This chain joins TRBV9 and TRBJ1-4, with a possible D match to TRBD1 (5 bases). V shed 0 bases and J shed 6 bases, with 12 bases lying between them. The germline V gene encodes CDR1 SGDLS and CDR2 YYNGEE. The CDR3 is 15 residues long. This CDR3 is CASSVGVQGDEKLFF. CDR3 bases: TGTGCCAGCAGCGTAGGGGTTCAGGGTGATGAAAAACTGTTTTTT.

V usage is TRBV3-1 (or the pseudogene TRBV3-2) and J usage is TRBJ2-1; 7 bases map to TRBD2. The V and J ends lost 1 base and 7 bases, in that order; junction bases with no gene match: 7. Germline CDR1 is LGHDT and CDR2 is YNNKEL (reference sequence). This CDR3 contains 15 residues. The CDR3 is CASSQGAGRLNEQFF. The CDR3, as DNA: TGTGCCAGCAGCCAAGGAGCGGGACGGCTAAATGAGCAGTTCTTC.

The chain has TRBV30 and TRBJ2-5, with 8 bases that match TRBD2. Germline V lookup: CDR1 GTSNPN, CDR2 SVGIG (reference sequence). Trimming at V came to 2 bases and at J to 2 bases, leaving 4 bases not matched to a gene. This CDR3 has 14 amino acids. The CDR3 DNA reads TGTGCCTGGAGTAGTAGCGGGGTTCAAGAGACCCAGTACTTC. Translation gives CAWSSSGVQETQYF.

The chain uses TRBV28 and TRBJ2-1, with 11 bases that match TRBD2. The ends lost 2 bases at V and 7 bases at J; junction bases unmatched: 4. The CDR3 sequence is 15 residues long. Germline CDR1 reads MDHEN; CDR2 reads SYDVKM. CDR3 nucleotides: TGTGCCAGCAGTTTAGTAGCGGGAGGGCGAAATGAGCAGTTCTTC. Amino acid sequence: CASSLVAGGRNEQFF.

The V call is TRBV27, the J call TRBJ1-1; 10 bases map to TRBD1. This CDR3 is 15 amino acids long. V lost 5 bases and J lost 6; bases outside the gene matches: 9. Germline V lookup: CDR1 MNHEY, CDR2 SMNVEV (reference sequence). CDR3 region: CASSVHGTGASEAFF. The CDR3 nucleotides are TGTGCCAGCAGTGTCCACGGGACAGGGGCTTCTGAAGCTTTCTTT.

This chain's CDR3 is CASSQVFRTSGAGGETQYF. In nucleotides, the CDR3 is TGTGCCAGCAGCCAAGTGTTTAGGACTAGCGGGGCGGGAGGAGAGACCCAGTACTTC. The rearrangement links TRBV4-2 to TRBJ2-5, with 12 positions matching TRBD2. The CDR3 is 19 residues long. Germline values: CDR1 LGHNA, CDR2 YNFKEQ. The J segment lost 4 bases and the V segment lost 1 base, leaving 13 bases of the junction unmatched.

The CDR3 coding sequence is TGTGCCAGCAGACTCAGGGGCCCGGGTGAAAAACTGTTTTTT. Translated: CASRLRGPGEKLFF. The genes are TRBV5-6 and TRBJ1-4; TRBD1 might be the D (6 bases). The germline V and J ends were trimmed by 5 bases and 7 bases, with 15 bases remaining between them. In germline, CDR1 is SGHDT, CDR2 YYEEEE. The CDR3 loop spans 14 amino acids.

The rearrangement uses TRBV19 and TRBJ1-5, with 7 positions matching TRBD1. The germline gives CDR1 LNHDA, CDR2 SQIVND (reference sequence). Trimming at V came to 6 bases and at J to 7 bases, leaving 12 bases not matched to a gene. This CDR3 contains 15 residues. The CDR3: CASRHLTGSGQPQHF. The CDR3 DNA follows: TGTGCCAGTAGGCACCTGACAGGGTCGGGACAGCCCCAGCATTTT. The whole variable domain, filled in from reference TRBV19 and TRBJ1-5, reads DGGITQSPKYLFRKEGQNVTLSCEQNLNHDAMYWYRQDPGQGLRLIYYSQIVNDFQKGDIAEGYSVSREKKESFPLTVTSAQKNPTAFYLCASRHLTGSGQPQHFGDGTRLSIL.

The chain uses TRBV12-5 and TRBJ1-1; D might be TRBD1 (5 bases). V lost 6 bases and J 5 bases, leaving 19 bases between the germline ends. CDR1 is LGHNT, CDR2 FRNRAP, per germline. The CDR3 consists of 15 residues. This CDR3 is CASGFSVGGLTEAFF. In DNA form, the CDR3 reads TGTGCTAGTGGGTTCTCGGTTGGGGGTTTAACTGAAGCTTTCTTT.